This T cell receptor (beta chain) was documented in a study of T cells after somatic rescue of genetic block. TCRdb's table, derived via immunoSEQ multiplex PCR, lists solely in-frame clones and lacks some. The table shows roughly 55,000 clones, with 95% to 96% occurring only once. V gave up 1 base and J gave up 4 bases; unmatched junction bases: 3. Germline V gives CDR1 LNHDA, CDR2 SQIVND (reference sequence). The CDR3 totals 14 residues. Sequenced: peripheral blood mononuclear cells (PBMCs). V is TRBV19 and J is TRBJ2-7; 8 bases line up with TRBD2. The sequence derives from a child less than two years old. The CDR3 sequence is CASSIAGGRYEQYF. CDR3 in DNA: TGTGCCAGTAGTATAGCGGGAGGGCGGTACGAGCAGTACTTC.